Below are 27 T cell receptor beta chains sequenced from a single sample in a study of coeliac disease. The data were produced by immunoSEQ multiplex PCR, yet TCRdb's version contains in-frame clones alone and is incomplete. This table has thousands of clones, 60% to 70% appearing once. These receptors' antigens are unknown. Points from the study as a whole: In active celiac disease, intraepithelial and lamina propria TRB and TRG repertoires were less clonal than controls.

The sample was lamina propria lymphocytes from the gut. Receptors were obtained from a woman younger than 35 with active celiac disease.

This rearrangement joins TRBV4-1 to TRBJ2-3; 8 positions match TRBD2. The CDR3 runs 17 residues. Germline lookup yields CDR1 MGHRA and CDR2 YSYEKL. With 0 bases clipped from V and 2 bases from J, the junction kept 7 bases outside the gene matches. Here the CDR3 DNA reads TGCGCCAGCAGCCAAGATTCAGGGCGGGGGGTCACAGATACGCAGTATTTT. This translates into CASSQDSGRGVTDTQYF.

The chain has TRBV7-3 and TRBJ2-1, with D perhaps TRBD2 (6 bases). The CDR3 is 17 amino acids. Trimming removed 2 bases from V and 0 bases from J, with 14 bases in between. Looked up from germline, CDR1 is SGHTA and CDR2 is FQGTGA. Written as DNA, the CDR3 is TGTGCCAGCAGCTTATTACCGAGCGGGCTCTCCTACAATGAGCAGTTCTTC. Its protein product is CASSLLPSGLSYNEQFF.

In this sample, this clone turned up once. V and J are TRBV4-2 and TRBJ1-2, with TRBD1 identical over 9 bases. The CDR3 length is 16 residues. V was clipped by 3 bases and J by 4 bases; unmatched bases: 9. Germline CDR1 LGHNA, CDR2 YNFKEQ. CDR3 in amino acids: CASSHLTGQGGYGYTF. For the CDR3, the DNA is TGTGCCAGCAGCCACTTAACGGGACAGGGCGGCTATGGCTACACCTTC.

The rearrangement joins TRBV10-3 to TRBJ2-6; 9 bases agree with TRBD1. This CDR3 comprises 16 residues. Germline-derived CDR1 and CDR2 are ENHRY and SYGVKD. J was trimmed by 2 bases and V by 11 bases; bases with no gene match: 10. The CDR3 reads CAVPGQGSTGANVLTF. The CDR3, as DNA: TGTGCCGTGCCGGGACAGGGTAGCACTGGGGCCAACGTCCTGACTTTC.

V usage is TRBV19 and J usage is TRBJ2-4; maybe TRBD2 (5 bases). Trimming left V 2 bases short and J 7 bases short, with 12 bases between. The CDR3 runs to 14 residues. Germline lookup yields CDR1 LNHDA and CDR2 SQIVND (reference sequence). The CDR3 is CASSITGSANIQYF. DNA for the CDR3: TGTGCCAGTAGTATAACGGGATCAGCTAACATTCAGTACTTC.

The chain has TRBV9 and TRBJ1-1, with D possibly TRBD1 on 6 matching bases. The V gene lost 3 bases and the J gene lost 3 bases, with 12 bases spanning the gap. The CDR3 extends over 14 amino acids. The V gene's germline CDR1 is SGDLS and CDR2 YYNGEE. The CDR3 region has the DNA TGTGCCAGCAGCGCCACGGACAGATACACTGAAGCTTTCTTT. Translation: CASSATDRYTEAFF.

The CDR3 protein is CASSYSFRGVSEQYF. The CDR3 bases are TGTGCCAGCAGTTACTCGTTCAGGGGAGTCTCCGAGCAGTACTTC. This rearrangement joins TRBV6-6 to TRBJ2-7; TRBD1 is a possible D gene (6 bases). The CDR3 contains 15 residues. Trimming removed 0 bases from V and 6 bases from J, with 15 bases in between. Germline lookup yields CDR1 MNHNY and CDR2 SVGAGI (reference sequence).

This clone was seen only once. The chain couples TRBV4-2 to TRBJ2-3, with TRBD2 identical over 7 bases. The CDR3 extends over 17 amino acids. CDR1 is LGHNA, CDR2 YNFKEQ, per germline. V lost 3 bases and J lost 2; bases outside the gene matches: 11. Here the CDR3 reads CASSHFGGVPVTDTQYF. The DNA for the CDR3 is TGTGCCAGCAGCCATTTTGGGGGGGTCCCAGTCACAGATACGCAGTATTTT.

This clone was seen a few times. The rearrangement joins TRBV2 to TRBJ1-2; TRBD1 is a possible D gene (5 bases). CDR1 is SNHLY, CDR2 FYNNEI, per germline. CDR3 size: 12 residues. Trimming cost V 2 bases and J 5 bases, with 6 bases left between them. The CDR3: CASSESGYGYTF. In nucleotides, the CDR3 is TGTGCCAGCAGTGAATCAGGGTATGGCTACACCTTC.

The CDR3 loop reads CASSFGTSGIYDSYNEQFF. The CDR3 nucleotides are TGTGCCAGCAGCTTCGGGACTAGCGGAATTTACGACTCCTACAATGAGCAGTTCTTC. This rearrangement joins TRBV7-8 to TRBJ2-1; 11 bases map to TRBD2. The CDR3 length is 19 residues. The V gene end was trimmed by 3 bases and the J gene end by 0 bases; junction bases not matched to a gene: 10. Germline values: CDR1 SGHVS, CDR2 FQNEAQ. Full variable domain (rest looked up from reference TRBV7-8 and TRBJ2-1): GAGVSQSPRYKVAKRGQDVALRCDPISGHVSLFWYQQALGQGPEFLTYFQNEAQLDKSGLPSDRFFAERPEGSVSTLKIQRTQQEDSAVYLCASSFGTSGIYDSYNEQFFGPGTRLTVL.

The chain links TRBV5-1 to TRBJ2-6; D gene ambiguous. V lost 0 bases and J lost 0, with 7 bases in between. This CDR3 region has 16 residues. Germline CDR1 reads SGHRS; CDR2 reads YFSETQ. CDR3 nucleotides: TGCGCCAGCAGCTTGGAGATCTACTCTGGGGCCAACGTCCTGACTTTC. This sequence encodes CASSLEIYSGANVLTF.

In this sample, this clone turned up once. This chain connects TRBV4-2 to TRBJ1-1, with a weak D call TRBD1 (6 bases). The CDR3 runs 15 residues. Germline loops: CDR1 LGHNA, CDR2 YNFKEQ. V was shortened by 0 bases and J by 4 bases, with 12 bases between the two germline ends. Written as DNA, the CDR3 is TGTGCCAGCAGCCAAGAGTGGGGGCAGGGCACTGAAGCTTTCTTT. It codes for CASSQEWGQGTEAFF.

In this sample, this clone turned up a few times. The identical CDR3 is also encoded by other nucleotide sequences in the sample. The chain recombines TRBV5-1 with TRBJ2-3, with 7 bases aligning to TRBD2. The trim removed 1 base at V and 1 base at J, leaving 0 bases unmatched. The CDR3 is 14 amino acids. Germline V CDR1 and CDR2: SGHRS, YFSETQ. CDR3 sequence (DNA): TGCGCCAGCAGCTTGACTAGCGGCACAGATACGCAGTATTTT. Translation: CASSLTSGTDTQYF. Supplemented by reference TRBV5-1 and TRBJ2-3, the full variable domain reads KAGVTQTPRYLIKTRGQQVTLSCSPISGHRSVSWYQQTPGQGLQFLFEYFSETQRNKGNFPGRFSGRQFSNSRSEMNVSTLELGDSALYLCASSLTSGTDTQYFGPGTRLTVL.

This clone came up a few times. As DNA, the CDR3 is TGTGCCAGCAGCTTACGGGCGGGAGAGACCCAGTACTTC. It specifies CASSLRAGETQYF. This chain connects TRBV7-2 to TRBJ2-5; possibly TRBD2 for D (5 bases). The CDR3 consists of 13 residues. Germline lookup yields CDR1 SGHTA and CDR2 FQGNSA. V was shortened by 2 bases and J by 4 bases, with 8 bases between the two germline ends.

This clone turned up a few times. The chain uses TRBV23-1 and TRBJ1-3, with a possible D match to TRBD1 (6 bases). TRBV23-1 is recorded as an ORF, its role being uncertain. Trimming left V 1 base short and J 5 bases short, with 12 bases between. The CDR3 is made up of 15 amino acids. The CDR3 region is CASSQLETGRNTIYF. The CDR3 DNA follows: TGCGCCAGCAGTCAATTGGAAACAGGGAGAAACACCATATATTTT.

In DNA form, the CDR3 reads TGTGCCAGTAGTATAGACCCGTGGTTAGGGGGTGAAGCTTTCTTT. It encodes CASSIDPWLGGEAFF. The chain carries TRBV19 and TRBJ1-1; possibly TRBD1 for D (6 bases). V was shortened by 0 bases and J by 7 bases, with 15 bases between the two germline ends. The CDR3 is made up of 15 amino acids. CDR1 LNHDA and CDR2 SQIVND come from the germline V gene (reference sequence).

The CDR3 region has the DNA TGTGCCAGCAGTTACAATGGGGGCCGGGCAGATACGCAGTATTTT. This codes for CASSYNGGRADTQYF. The gene calls are TRBV6-9 and TRBJ2-3; TRBD1 is a possible D gene (6 bases). The germline gives CDR1 MNHGY, CDR2 SVAAGI. V lost 3 bases and J 4 bases, leaving 14 bases between the germline ends. This CDR3 contains 15 residues.

The chain is built from TRBV5-4 and TRBJ2-3, with 7 positions matching TRBD2. Germline loops: CDR1 SGHNT, CDR2 YYREEE (reference sequence). The V gene end was trimmed by 3 bases and the J gene end by 4 bases; junction bases not matched to a gene: 5. This CDR3 has 14 amino acids. The CDR3 here is CASSSLTSADTQYF. The CDR3 region has the DNA TGTGCCAGCAGCTCCCTCACTAGCGCAGATACGCAGTATTTT. The variable domain in full, with the rest retrieved from reference TRBV5-4 and TRBJ2-3, is ETGVTQSPTHLIKTRGQQVTLRCSSQSGHNTVSWYQQALGQGPQFIFQYYREEENGRGNFPPRFSGLQFPNYSSELNVNALELDDSALYLCASSSLTSADTQYFGPGTRLTVL.

V is TRBV9 and J is TRBJ2-1; 8 bases fit TRBD2. Germline CDR1 and CDR2: SGDLS and YYNGEE. Unmatched junction bases numbered 7, after V lost 4 bases and J lost 1 base. This CDR3 has 16 amino acids. The CDR3: CASSMLAGYSYNEQFF. The CDR3 bases are TGTGCCAGCAGCATGCTAGCGGGTTATTCCTACAATGAGCAGTTCTTC.

The V gene is TRBV5-1, the J gene TRBJ2-7, with TRBD1 identical over 11 bases. V shed 6 bases and J 3 bases; nucleotides not matched to a gene: 8. The CDR3 has 15 residues. Germline CDR1 is SGHRS and CDR2 is YFSETQ. The CDR3 DNA sequence: TGCGCCAGCACCGGAACCGGGACAGGGGGCTACGAGCAGTACTTC. Encoded protein: CASTGTGTGGYEQYF.

This chain uses TRBV5-6 with TRBJ2-4; TRBD1 matches at 9 bases. CDR3 length: 14 residues. The germline V gene encodes CDR1 SGHDT and CDR2 YYEEEE. The J segment lost 5 bases and the V segment lost 4 bases, leaving 4 bases of the junction unmatched. The CDR3 loop reads CASSTRDRENIQYF. The CDR3 nucleotides read TGTGCCAGCAGCACCCGGGACAGGGAAAACATTCAGTACTTC. Full variable domain (remainder filled in from reference TRBV5-6 and TRBJ2-4): DAGVTQSPTHLIKTRGQQVTLRCSPKSGHDTVSWYQQALGQGPQFIFQYYEEEERQRGNFPDRFSGHQFPNYSSELNVNALLLGDSALYLCASSTRDRENIQYFGAGTRLSVL.

The chain employs TRBV7-8 and TRBJ2-7; D is uncertain. The CDR3 has 13 amino acids. V was clipped by 5 bases and J by 3 bases, with 11 bases between them. The germline V gene has CDR1 SGHVS and CDR2 FQNEAQ. This CDR3 is CASSPLANYEQYF. The CDR3 DNA reads TGTGCCAGCAGCCCTCTCGCGAACTACGAGCAGTACTTC.

This clone has a handful of counts. The chain joins TRBV28 to TRBJ2-1; D is possibly TRBD2 (6 bases). This CDR3 region has 14 residues. Trimming removed 7 bases from V and 6 bases from J, with 16 bases in between. Germline CDR1 reads MDHEN; CDR2 reads SYDVKM. Here the CDR3 reads CASKLVGTLNEQFF. CDR3 bases: TGTGCCAGCAAGCTGGTTGGGACTCTCAATGAGCAGTTCTTC.

This chain joins TRBV6-1 and TRBJ2-2; TRBD2 might be the D (6 bases). Trimming cost V 6 bases and J 1 base, with 6 bases left between them. The CDR3 spans 13 residues. The germline gives CDR1 MNHNS, CDR2 SASEGT. The CDR3 here is CASREGNTGELFF. In DNA, the CDR3 is TGTGCCAGCAGGGAGGGGAACACCGGGGAGCTGTTTTTT.

The chain has TRBV12-5 and TRBJ1-1; 9 positions agree with TRBD1. V was pared by 0 bases and J by 4 bases, with 3 bases of the junction left unmatched. CDR3 size: 15 residues. CDR1 is LGHNT and CDR2 is FRNRAP in the germline V gene. The DNA of the CDR3 is TGTGCTAGTGGTTTGGTACTGGGACAGGGCACTGAAGCTTTCTTT. This encodes CASGLVLGQGTEAFF.

V usage is TRBV18 and J usage is TRBJ2-7; TRBD2 agrees at 7 bases. The CDR3 spans 15 residues. Trimming took 3 bases from V and 3 from J; bases not matched to a gene: 8. The germline gives CDR1 KGHSH, CDR2 LQKENI. CDR3 amino acids: CASSPYQRGLYEQYF. CDR3 nucleotide sequence: TGTGCCAGCTCACCTTACCAGCGGGGTCTCTACGAGCAGTACTTC.

This CDR3 is CASSGTILQETQYF. The CDR3 region has the DNA TGTGCCAGCAGCGGGACTATCTTGCAAGAGACCCAGTACTTC. The rearrangement joins TRBV11-1 to TRBJ2-5, with TRBD2 matching 7 bases. With V trimmed by 5 bases and J by 2 bases, 5 bases remained unmatched. CDR3 length: 14 amino acids. Germline assignment: CDR1 SGHAT and CDR2 FQDESV (reference sequence).